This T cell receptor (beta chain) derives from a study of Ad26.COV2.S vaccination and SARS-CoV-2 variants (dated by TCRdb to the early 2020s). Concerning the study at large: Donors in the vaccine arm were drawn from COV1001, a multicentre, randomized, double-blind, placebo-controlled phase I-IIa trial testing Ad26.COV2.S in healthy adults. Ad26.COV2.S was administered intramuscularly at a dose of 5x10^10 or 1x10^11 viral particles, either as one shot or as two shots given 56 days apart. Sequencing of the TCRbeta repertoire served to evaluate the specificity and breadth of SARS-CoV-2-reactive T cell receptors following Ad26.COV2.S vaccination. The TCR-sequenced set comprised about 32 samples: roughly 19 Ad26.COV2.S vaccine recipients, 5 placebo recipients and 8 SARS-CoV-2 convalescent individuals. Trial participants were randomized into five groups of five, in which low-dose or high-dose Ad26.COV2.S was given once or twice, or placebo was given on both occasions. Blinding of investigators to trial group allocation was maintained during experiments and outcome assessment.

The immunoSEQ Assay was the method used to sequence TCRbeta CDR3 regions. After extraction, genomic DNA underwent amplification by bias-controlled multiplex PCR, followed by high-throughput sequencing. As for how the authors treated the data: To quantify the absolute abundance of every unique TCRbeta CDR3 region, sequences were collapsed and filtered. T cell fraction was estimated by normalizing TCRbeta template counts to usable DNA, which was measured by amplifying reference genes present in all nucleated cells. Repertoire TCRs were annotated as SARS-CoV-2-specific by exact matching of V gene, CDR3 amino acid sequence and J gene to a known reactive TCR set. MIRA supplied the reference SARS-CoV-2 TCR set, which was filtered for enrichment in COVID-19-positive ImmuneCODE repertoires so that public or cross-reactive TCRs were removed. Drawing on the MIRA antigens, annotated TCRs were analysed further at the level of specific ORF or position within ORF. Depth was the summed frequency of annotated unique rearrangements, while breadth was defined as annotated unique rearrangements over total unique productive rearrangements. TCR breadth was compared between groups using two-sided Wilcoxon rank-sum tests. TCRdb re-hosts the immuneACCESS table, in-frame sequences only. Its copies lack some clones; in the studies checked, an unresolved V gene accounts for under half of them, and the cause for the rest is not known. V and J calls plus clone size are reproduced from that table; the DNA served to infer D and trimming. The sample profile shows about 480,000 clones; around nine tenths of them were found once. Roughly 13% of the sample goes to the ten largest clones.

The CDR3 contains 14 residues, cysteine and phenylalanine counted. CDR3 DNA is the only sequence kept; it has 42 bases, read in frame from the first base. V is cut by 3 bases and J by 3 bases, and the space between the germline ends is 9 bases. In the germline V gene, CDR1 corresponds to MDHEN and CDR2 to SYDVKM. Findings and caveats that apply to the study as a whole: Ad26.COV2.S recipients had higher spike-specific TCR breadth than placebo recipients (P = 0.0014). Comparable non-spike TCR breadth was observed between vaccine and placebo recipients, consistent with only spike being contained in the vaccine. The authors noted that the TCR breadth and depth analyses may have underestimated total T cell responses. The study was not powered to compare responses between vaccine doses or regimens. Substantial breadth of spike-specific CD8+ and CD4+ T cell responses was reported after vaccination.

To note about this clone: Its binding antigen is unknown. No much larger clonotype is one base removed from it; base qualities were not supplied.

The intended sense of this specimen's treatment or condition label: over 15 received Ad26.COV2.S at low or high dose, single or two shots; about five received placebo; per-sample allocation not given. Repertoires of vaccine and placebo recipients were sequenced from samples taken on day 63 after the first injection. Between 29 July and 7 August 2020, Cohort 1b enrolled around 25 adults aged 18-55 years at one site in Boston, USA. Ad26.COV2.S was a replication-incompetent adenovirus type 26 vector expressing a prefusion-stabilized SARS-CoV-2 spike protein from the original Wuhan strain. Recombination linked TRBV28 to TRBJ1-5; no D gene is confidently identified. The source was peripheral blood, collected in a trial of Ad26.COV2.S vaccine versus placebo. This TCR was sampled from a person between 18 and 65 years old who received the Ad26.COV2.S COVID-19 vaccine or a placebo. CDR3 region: CASSFGSHNQPQHF. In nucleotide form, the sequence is TGTGCCAGCAGTTTCGGATCTCACAATCAGCCCCAGCATTTT.